The 24 T cell receptor beta chains below come from one sample, sequenced in a study of shared clonotypes between healthy human individuals. The method was immunoSEQ multiplex PCR; TCRdb's version includes in-frame clones alone and lacks a portion of them. Here the sample spans some 490,000 clones, over 75% being singletons. Sequencing was carried out using PBMCs. These receptors were collected from a woman aged 40 to 50 in good health. Some clones in this sample may be carry-over from other donors' samples.

The V call is TRBV14, the J call TRBJ2-5; D unresolved. The length of the CDR3 is 13 residues. V shed 8 bases and J shed 3 bases, with 13 bases lying between them. Germline assignment: CDR1 SGHDN and CDR2 FVKESK. CDR3 amino acids: CASGIPGKETQYF. The DNA of the CDR3 is TGTGCCAGCGGGATCCCAGGAAAAGAGACCCAGTACTTC.

This clone was found a few times. V gene TRBV6-4 combines with J gene TRBJ1-3, with unresolved D. Trimming stripped 4 bases from V and 0 bases from J, with 4 bases between. The germline CDR1 and CDR2 sequences are MRHNA and SNTAGT. CDR3 length: 13 amino acids. CDR3 sequence (DNA): TGTGCCAGCAGTGCGGACTCTGGAAACACCATATATTTT. Residues: CASSADSGNTIYF.

The DNA of the CDR3 is TGCGCCAGCAGCTTGTTCGGGGGAGGTTATGGCTACACCTTC. It translates to CASSLFGGGYGYTF. The rearrangement uses TRBV5-1 and TRBJ1-2; D possibly corresponds to TRBD1 (5 bases). Germline CDR1 is SGHRS and CDR2 is YFSETQ. The length of the CDR3 is 14 residues. Trimming cost V 1 base and J 5 bases, with 12 bases left between them.

This sequence joins TRBV6-1 and TRBJ2-3, with 8 bases fitting TRBD2. CDR3 length: 18 residues. Trimming took 0 bases from V and 1 from J; bases not matched to a gene: 9. Germline V gene data show CDR1 as MNHNS and CDR2 as SASEGT. For the CDR3, the DNA is TGTGCCAGCAGTGAAGCCTTCGTAGCGGGAAGAGGCACAGATACGCAGTATTTT. Protein sequence: CASSEAFVAGRGTDTQYF.

This chain's CDR3 is CSVDSSGTYNEQFF. CDR3 bases: TGCAGCGTTGATTCTAGCGGAACCTACAATGAGCAGTTCTTC. The rearrangement links TRBV29-1 to TRBJ2-1; the match to TRBD2 covers 7 bases. The germline V gene encodes CDR1 SQVTM and CDR2 ANQGSEA. The CDR3 covers 14 residues. Trimming at V came to 3 bases and at J to 2 bases, leaving 4 bases not matched to a gene.

The CDR3 DNA sequence: TGTGCCTGGAGTGTACCCGGCAGCAATTCACCCCTCCACTTT. It yields the protein CAWSVPGSNSPLHF. The chain couples TRBV30 to TRBJ1-6; D is unresolved. The CDR3 runs 14 residues. CDR1 is GTSNPN, CDR2 SVGIG, per germline (reference sequence). Trimming pared 0 bases from V and 7 bases from J, leaving 10 bases between. The full variable domain, in which reference TRBV30 and TRBJ1-6 provide the parts outside the CDR3, is SQTIHQWPATLVQPVGSPLSLECTVEGTSNPNLYWYRQAAGRGLQLLFYSVGIGQISSEVPQNLSASRPQDRQFILSSKKLLLSDSGFYLCAWSVPGSNSPLHFGNGTRLTVT.

The chain employs TRBV30 and TRBJ2-7; 13 nucleotides line up with TRBD2. Germline loops: CDR1 GTSNPN, CDR2 SVGIG (reference sequence). The V segment lost 1 base and the J segment 3 bases; nucleotides outside the gene matches: 3. The CDR3 totals 15 residues. CDR3 DNA: TGTGCCTGGAGTGCCGGACTAGCGGGAGTCTACGAGCAGTACTTC. Amino acids: CAWSAGLAGVYEQYF.

The CDR3 loop reads CASSPLLQGAHEQYF. CDR3 nucleotide sequence: TGTGCCAGCTCACCCCTTCTACAGGGGGCTCACGAGCAGTACTTC. The chain employs TRBV18 and TRBJ2-7, with 9 bases lining up with TRBD1. Germline V CDR1 and CDR2: KGHSH, LQKENI. V shed 3 bases, J shed 5 bases, and the junction held 8 bases outside the gene matches. The CDR3 has 15 residues.

The table lists this clone with a few counts. The CDR3 DNA follows: TGTGCCAGCAGCCCAGCCGGGCAGGGGGGAAACACCATATATTTT. Protein product: CASSPAGQGGNTIYF. The chain is built from TRBV11-2 and TRBJ1-3; tentatively, D is TRBD1 (6 bases). CDR1 and CDR2 (germline): SGHAT, FQNNGV. This CDR3 spans 15 amino acids. V was clipped by 5 bases and J by 4 bases, with 15 bases between them.

This chain connects TRBV25-1 to TRBJ1-2; 8 bases match TRBD1. Looked up from germline, CDR1 is MGHDK and CDR2 is SYGVNS. The CDR3 extends over 12 amino acids. V lost 6 bases to trimming and J lost 7 bases; unmatched junction nucleotides: 4. The CDR3, as DNA: TGTGCCAGCAGGACAGGGGAAATTGGCTACACCTTC. It translates to CASRTGEIGYTF.

Worth noting for this clone: A far larger clone is one base from this, pointing to a likely read error. CDR3 residues: CASSAATGGNTEALF. The CDR3 DNA is TGTGCCAGCAGCGCCGCGACAGGGGGCAACACTGAAGCTTTATTT. The chain carries TRBV5-6 and TRBJ1-1; 10 bases map to TRBD1. CDR3 size: 15 residues. Per germline, CDR1 SGHDT and CDR2 YYEEEE.

Note on this clone: A far larger clone is one base from this, pointing to a likely read error. This chain uses TRBV7-2 with TRBJ2-5; 7 nucleotides line up with TRBD1. The tail of the sequence fits TRBJ2-7 better, so the J call may be wrong. CDR3 size: 16 residues. Germline lookup yields CDR1 SGHTA and CDR2 FQGNSA. CDR3 in DNA: TGTGCCAGCAGCTTACCACGGGACAGCAGTGCCTACGAGCAGTACTTC. Protein product: CASSLPRDSSAYEQYF.

J is TRBJ1-5 and V is TRBV30, with D tentatively TRBD1 (5 bases). Looked up from germline, CDR1 is GTSNPN and CDR2 is SVGIG (reference sequence). This CDR3 comprises 19 residues. Trimming removed 0 bases from V and 2 bases from J, with 23 bases in between. The CDR3 DNA follows: TGTGCCTGGAGTGTACAAGGGGCGCTTGGGTTTTTAGGCAATCAGCCCCAGCATTTT. Translation: CAWSVQGALGFLGNQPQHF. The full variable domain, with the rest looked up from reference TRBV30 and TRBJ1-5, is SQTIHQWPATLVQPVGSPLSLECTVEGTSNPNLYWYRQAAGRGLQLLFYSVGIGQISSEVPQNLSASRPQDRQFILSSKKLLLSDSGFYLCAWSVQGALGFLGNQPQHFGDGTRLSIL.

This sequence joins TRBV5-6 and TRBJ1-1; D is unclear. Germline CDR1 and CDR2: SGHDT and YYEEEE. Trimming took 0 bases from V and 3 from J, leaving 6 bases between them. This CDR3 has 13 amino acids. CDR3 sequence: CASSLGQYTEAFF. CDR3 sequence (DNA): TGTGCCAGCAGCTTGGGGCAGTACACTGAAGCTTTCTTT.

This clone has only a few counts. The chain joins TRBV7-9 to TRBJ2-1; TRBD2 agrees at 10 bases. Germline trimming cut 1 base from V and 10 bases from J; bases unmatched to any gene: 7. There are 15 residues in the CDR3. In germline, CDR1 is SEHNR, CDR2 FQNEAQ (reference sequence). CDR3 coding DNA: TGTGCCAGCAGCTTAGTAAGCGGGAGGGCCCAGGAGCAGTTCTTC. Protein: CASSLVSGRAQEQFF.

For this clone: A far larger clone differs by one base, so this is likely a read error. The rearrangement uses TRBV15 and TRBJ1-1; tentatively, D is TRBD1 (6 bases). V gave up 2 bases and J gave up 3 bases, with 10 bases separating them. CDR3 length: 14 residues. Germline CDR1 and CDR2: LNHNV and YYDKDF (reference sequence). This CDR3 is CATSRPGGYTEAFF. In DNA form, the CDR3 reads TGTGCCACCAGCAGACCGGGGGGCTACACTGAAGCTTTCTTT.

In its sample, this clone was seen once. The genes are TRBV19 and TRBJ1-2; 9 positions match TRBD1. This CDR3 comprises 17 residues. CDR1 and CDR2 from the germline V gene are LNHDA and SQIVND (reference sequence). Trimming took 6 bases from V and 0 from J; bases not matched to a gene: 11. CDR3 DNA sequence: TGTGCCAGTAGGATCCGGGACAGGGAGGTCACTAACTATGGCTACACCTTC. It codes for CASRIRDREVTNYGYTF.

The CDR3 DNA reads TGTGCCAGCAGTTTATCGACTCTATCCAACTTAGGGACGGTGAACACTGAAGCTTTCTTT. It is translated as CASSLSTLSNLGTVNTEAFF. The chain links TRBV27 to TRBJ1-1, with D tentatively TRBD1 (5 bases). The CDR3 loop spans 20 amino acids. Trimming removed 0 bases from V and 0 bases from J, with 23 bases in between. Germline V gene sequence: CDR1 MNHEY, CDR2 SMNVEV (reference sequence).

CDR3 loop: CATSPGEYQETQYF. The CDR3 nucleotides are TGTGCCACCAGCCCCGGCGAATACCAAGAGACCCAGTACTTC. The V call is TRBV15, the J call TRBJ2-5; no reliable D call. V lost 5 bases and J 0 bases, leaving 10 bases between the germline ends. Germline-derived CDR1 and CDR2 are LNHNV and YYDKDF (reference sequence). This CDR3 comprises 14 residues.

The V gene is TRBV21-1, the J gene TRBJ1-1. TRBV21-1 is shown as a pseudogene. CDR3 size: 18 residues. The CDR3 here is CASSKGHGTTPMNTEAFF. The DNA of the CDR3 is TGTGCCAGCAGCAAAGGGCACGGGACGACTCCCATGAACACTGAAGCTTTCTTT.

The chain is built from TRBV6-1 and TRBJ2-7; TRBD2 is a possible D gene (7 bases). Trimming pared 4 bases from V and 2 bases from J, leaving 15 bases between. There are 15 residues in the CDR3. The germline CDR1 and CDR2 sequences are MNHNS and SASEGT. CDR3 region: CASSGLAGGPYEQYF. The CDR3 nucleotides read TGTGCCAGCAGTGGGCTAGCCGGGGGGCCCTACGAGCAGTACTTC.

About this clone: A read error is the likely source, as a far larger clone sits one nucleotide away. Other DNA sequences in this sample translate to the same CDR3. The chain recombines TRBV30 with TRBJ2-7; D is possibly TRBD1 or TRBD2 (6 bases each). CDR1 is GTSNPN, CDR2 SVGIG, per germline (reference sequence). CDR3 length equals 13 residues. CDR3 sequence reads: CAWAGQNSYEQYF. CDR3 bases: TGTGCATGGGCGGGACAAAACTCCTACGAGCAGTACTTC.

This clone came up once. A far bigger clonotype differs at one base, so this is likely a read error. The conserved phenylalanine or tryptophan normally closing the CDR3 is absent here, so this likely arose from a read error. CDR3 residues: CASSDRSLNTEAFS. CDR3 in DNA: TGTGCCAGCAGTGACCGCAGCCTGAACACTGAAGCTTTCTCT. V is TRBV25-1 and J is TRBJ1-1; no clear D gene. V was pared by 3 bases and J by 0 bases, with 8 bases between. The CDR3 totals 14 residues. Germline V lookup: CDR1 MGHDK, CDR2 SYGVNS.

The chain combines TRBV30 with TRBJ1-1, with 7 nucleotides matching TRBD1. CDR1 GTSNPN and CDR2 SVGIG come from the germline V gene (reference sequence). V trimming: 2 bases; J trimming: 4 bases; junction bases outside the gene matches: 7. The CDR3 has 14 residues. The CDR3 spells CAWSTGTAITEAFF. The CDR3 DNA is TGTGCCTGGAGTACCGGGACAGCGATCACTGAAGCTTTCTTT.